The 25 T cell receptor beta chains reported below all come from one sample, sequenced in a study of long-term antiretroviral therapy in people with HIV. The authors ran the immunoSEQ assay, v3.0, at survey level. Produced via immunoSEQ multiplex PCR; TCRdb's table is partial and in-frame only. In the table there are about 35,000 clones, approximately 75% of which are singletons. The input for sequencing was unsorted PBMCs, taken 3 years after starting antiretroviral therapy. The receptor source for this set is a man aged 45-60 years with HIV.

The chain combines TRBV4-3 with TRBJ2-3, with D hard to call. The V gene lost 0 bases and the J gene lost 0 bases, with 7 bases spanning the gap. The CDR3 has 15 amino acids. The germline gives CDR1 LGHNA, CDR2 YSLEER. The CDR3 loop is CASSQELTSTDTQYF. CDR3 DNA: TGCGCCAGCAGCCAAGAGCTAACTAGCACAGATACGCAGTATTTT.

This rearrangement joins TRBV7-2 to TRBJ1-1, with D uncertain. Germline V gives CDR1 SGHTA, CDR2 FQGNSA. The CDR3 is 14 amino acids. Between the trimmed V and J ends, which lost 3 bases and 1 base, there was a span of 9 bases. This chain's CDR3 is CASSFTTPNTEAFF. CDR3 nucleotides: TGTGCCAGCAGCTTTACGACACCGAACACTGAAGCTTTCTTT. The variable domain in full, completed from reference TRBV7-2 and TRBJ1-1, reads GAGVSQSPSNKVTEKGKDVELRCDPISGHTALYWYRQSLGQGLEFLIYFQGNSAPDKSGLPSDRFSAERTGGSVSTLTIQRTQQEDSAVYLCASSFTTPNTEAFFGQGTRLTVV.

This chain joins TRBV7-2 and TRBJ1-4, with 8 nucleotides matching TRBD1. Trimming removed 3 bases from V and 1 base from J; junction bases left unmatched: 10. Germline values: CDR1 SGHTA, CDR2 FQGNSA. This CDR3 contains 18 residues. In DNA form, the CDR3 reads TGTGCCAGCAGCTTCCGCCGGCCCACAGGGGGAACTAATGAAAAACTGTTTTTT. It codes for CASSFRRPTGGTNEKLFF.

This clone was seen once. CDR3 amino acids: CASSPQEGGEKLFF. Written as DNA, the CDR3 is TGTGCCAGCTCACCCCAGGAGGGTGGTGAAAAACTGTTTTTT. The chain links TRBV18 to TRBJ1-4; D unclear. This CDR3 region has 14 residues. From germline, CDR1 is KGHSH and CDR2 LQKENI. The germline V and J ends were trimmed by 3 bases and 7 bases, with 12 bases remaining between them.

The sample holds one count of this clone. The rearrangement joins TRBV29-1 to TRBJ2-1; 7 bases are shared with TRBD2. The CDR3 runs 14 residues. Losses at the gene ends were 1 base for V and 0 bases for J; bases not matched to a gene: 0. Germline values: CDR1 SQVTM, CDR2 ANQGSEA. In nucleotides, the CDR3 is TGCAGCGTTGAAGGCGGGAGCTCCTACAATGAGCAGTTCTTC. This codes for CSVEGGSSYNEQFF.

This sequence joins TRBV4-3 and TRBJ2-7, with 8 bases aligning to TRBD1. The V segment lost 0 bases and the J segment 7 bases; nucleotides outside the gene matches: 5. The CDR3 runs 14 residues. The germline gives CDR1 LGHNA, CDR2 YSLEER. The CDR3 sequence is CASSQDLGDREQYF. CDR3 nucleotides: TGCGCCAGCAGCCAAGATCTGGGGGACAGGGAGCAGTACTTC.

The V gene is TRBV5-4, the J gene TRBJ2-7; 9 nucleotides agree with TRBD1. The trim removed 4 bases at V and 7 bases at J, leaving 12 bases unmatched. CDR1 is SGHNT and CDR2 is YYREEE in the germline V gene (reference sequence). The CDR3 has 15 amino acids. Here the CDR3 DNA reads TGTGCCAGCAGCGCACTCCGGGACAGGGAAGGGGAGCAGTACTTC. The encoded protein is CASSALRDREGEQYF.

J is TRBJ2-7 and V is TRBV23-1, with D unclear. TRBV23-1 is given ORF status, its function remaining uncertain. This CDR3 is built from 14 residues. Trimming took 10 bases from V and 0 from J, leaving 16 bases between them. As DNA, the CDR3 is TGCGCCATGAGTCCGGCGGAAAGCTCCTACGAGCAGTACTTC. Translation gives CAMSPAESSYEQYF.

The V call is TRBV6-4, the J call TRBJ2-2; no clear D. Trimming pared 4 bases from V and 7 bases from J, leaving 10 bases between. Germline CDR1 MRHNA, CDR2 SNTAGT. This CDR3 has 13 amino acids. The CDR3 sequence is CASSGLPGGELFF. CDR3 coding DNA: TGTGCCAGCAGTGGACTCCCCGGCGGGGAGCTGTTTTTT.

This clone was seen a few times. CDR3 residues: CASSQTTGGRGGELFF. CDR3 nucleotide sequence: TGTGCCAGCAGTCAGACCACAGGGGGCAGGGGCGGGGAGCTGTTTTTT. The chain has TRBV5-4 and TRBJ2-2; 9 bases fit TRBD1. After removal of 5 bases from V and 7 bases from J, the junction contained 12 bases not matched to a gene. The CDR3 sequence is 16 residues long. Germline V CDR1 and CDR2: SGHNT, YYREEE (reference sequence).

V gene TRBV6-5 combines with J gene TRBJ2-5, with TRBD1 as a possible D gene (7 bases). The CDR3 is made up of 15 amino acids. V was shortened by 2 bases and J by 2 bases, with 12 bases between the two germline ends. CDR1 and CDR2 (germline): MNHEY, SVGAGI. CDR3 protein: CASSYRRGHQETQYF. CDR3 bases: TGTGCCAGCAGTTACAGGAGGGGGCATCAAGAGACCCAGTACTTC.

The sample holds one count of this clone. The chain couples TRBV4-1 to TRBJ2-2, with TRBD2 identical over 8 bases. This CDR3 comprises 17 residues. Unmatched junction bases numbered 5, after V lost 1 base and J lost 1 base. Germline V gives CDR1 MGHRA, CDR2 YSYEKL. CDR3 DNA: TGCGCCAGCAGCCAAGTCGGACTAGCAAAGAACACCGGGGAGCTGTTTTTT. Encoded protein: CASSQVGLAKNTGELFF.

The V call is TRBV7-3, the J call TRBJ2-1; 7 nucleotides match TRBD2. J gave up 6 bases and V 2 bases, and 7 bases lay outside the gene matches. The CDR3 runs to 15 residues. Germline V lookup: CDR1 SGHTA, CDR2 FQGTGA. CDR3 nucleotide sequence: TGTGCCAGCAGCTTAGAACTAGCGACCTCCAATGAGCAGTTCTTC. Its translation: CASSLELATSNEQFF.

The chain couples TRBV15 to TRBJ2-3; D gene uncertain. Trimming stripped 2 bases from V and 6 bases from J, with 3 bases between. Germline lookup yields CDR1 LNHNV and CDR2 YYDKDF (reference sequence). The length of the CDR3 is 11 residues. For the CDR3, the DNA is TGTGCCACCAGCAGACGGGATACGCAGTATTTT. It codes for CATSRRDTQYF. Full variable domain (remainder filled in from reference TRBV15 and TRBJ2-3): DAMVIQNPRYQVTQFGKPVTLSCSQTLNHNVMYWYQQKSSQAPKLLFHYYDKDFNNEADTPDNFQSRRPNTSFCFLDIRSPGLGDTAMYLCATSRRDTQYFGPGTRLTVL.

The rearrangement joins TRBV28 to TRBJ2-1, with 8 bases fitting TRBD2. Germline V gene data show CDR1 as MDHEN and CDR2 as SYDVKM. The CDR3 covers 15 residues. J lost 4 bases, V lost 3 bases, and 5 bases had no gene match. The DNA for the CDR3 is TGTGCCAGCAGTTTGTCACTAGCGGAATACAATGAGCAGTTCTTC. Protein product: CASSLSLAEYNEQFF.

This chain links TRBV6-5 with TRBJ1-6; D unresolved. The germline gives CDR1 MNHEY, CDR2 SVGAGI. Trimming pared 1 base from V and 7 bases from J, leaving 8 bases between. The CDR3 contains 14 residues. The CDR3 region is CASSYLPPNSPLHF. As DNA, the CDR3 is TGTGCCAGCAGTTACTTGCCCCCGAATTCACCCCTCCACTTT.

The chain is built from TRBV4-1 and TRBJ1-3, with 9 bases fitting TRBD1. CDR1 is MGHRA, CDR2 YSYEKL, per germline. V gave up 1 base and J gave up 2 bases; unmatched junction bases: 0. The CDR3 covers 15 residues. The CDR3 nucleotides are TGCGCCAGCAGCCAAGGGACAGGGGCTGGAAACACCATATATTTT. It specifies CASSQGTGAGNTIYF.

This clone was counted a few times. J is TRBJ2-2 and V is TRBV7-9; D may be TRBD2 (5 bases). V shed 0 bases and J shed 6 bases, with 8 bases lying between them. The CDR3 runs 14 residues. CDR1 SEHNR and CDR2 FQNEAQ come from the germline V gene (reference sequence). For the CDR3, the DNA is TGTGCCAGCAGCTTAGCCGGGAAATCCGGGGAGCTGTTTTTT. Its translation: CASSLAGKSGELFF.

J is TRBJ2-1 and V is TRBV11-2; TRBD2 agrees at 7 bases. J was trimmed by 5 bases and V by 8 bases; bases with no gene match: 9. The CDR3 covers 14 residues. Germline V gives CDR1 SGHAT, CDR2 FQNNGV. As DNA, the CDR3 is TGTGCCAGCGGCCGGGGTAGCGGGCACAATGAGCAGTTCTTC. This translates into CASGRGSGHNEQFF.

The chain recombines TRBV25-1 with TRBJ1-1; perhaps TRBD1 as D (5 bases). Trimming removed 2 bases at V and 5 bases at J, with 9 bases between. The germline V gene has CDR1 MGHDK and CDR2 SYGVNS. This CDR3 is 13 amino acids long. The CDR3 loop reads CASSEPGRTEAFF. The CDR3 DNA is TGTGCCAGCAGTGAACCAGGGAGAACTGAAGCTTTCTTT.

This rearrangement joins TRBV27 to TRBJ2-1; the D is unclear. CDR1 and CDR2 from the germline V gene are MNHEY and SMNVEV (reference sequence). The CDR3 spans 12 residues. V lost 1 base to trimming and J lost 15 bases, with 13 bases between them. CDR3 nucleotide sequence: TGTGCCAGCAGTTTATTGGGCACCAGGCCGTTCTTC. It specifies CASSLLGTRPFF.

The CDR3: CASSLTRDYGYTF. Here the CDR3 DNA reads TGTGCCAGCAGTTTGACTCGGGACTATGGCTACACCTTC. The chain uses TRBV27 and TRBJ1-2; D unclear. The germline gives CDR1 MNHEY, CDR2 SMNVEV (reference sequence). The CDR3 length is 13 residues. Trimming took off 3 bases at V and 3 bases at J, with 8 bases between the two ends.

CDR3 sequence reads: CASSPGSQGVEKLFF. DNA of the CDR3: TGTGCCAGCTCACCGGGTTCGCAGGGGGTTGAAAAACTGTTTTTT. The chain carries TRBV18 and TRBJ1-4, with 7 nucleotides matching TRBD1. The V and J ends lost 3 bases and 7 bases, in that order; junction bases with no gene match: 8. This CDR3 has 15 amino acids. CDR1 KGHSH and CDR2 LQKENI come from the germline V gene.

The chain links TRBV6-1 to TRBJ1-6; D is uncertain. The CDR3 consists of 16 residues. V was trimmed by 2 bases and J by 9 bases, leaving 17 bases between them. Germline assignment: CDR1 MNHNS and CDR2 SASEGT. The CDR3 loop reads CASSENTQTRISPLHF. DNA of the CDR3: TGTGCCAGCAGTGAAAACACGCAAACGCGTATTTCACCCCTCCACTTT.

CDR3 protein: CASSLVQGTTEAFF. As DNA, the CDR3 is TGTGCCAGCAGCTTAGTGCAGGGAACGACTGAAGCTTTCTTT. The chain combines TRBV7-8 with TRBJ1-1; maybe TRBD1 (5 bases). The CDR3 is 14 amino acids. Germline values: CDR1 SGHVS, CDR2 FQNEAQ. The V and J ends lost 1 base and 5 bases respectively, with 11 bases between them.